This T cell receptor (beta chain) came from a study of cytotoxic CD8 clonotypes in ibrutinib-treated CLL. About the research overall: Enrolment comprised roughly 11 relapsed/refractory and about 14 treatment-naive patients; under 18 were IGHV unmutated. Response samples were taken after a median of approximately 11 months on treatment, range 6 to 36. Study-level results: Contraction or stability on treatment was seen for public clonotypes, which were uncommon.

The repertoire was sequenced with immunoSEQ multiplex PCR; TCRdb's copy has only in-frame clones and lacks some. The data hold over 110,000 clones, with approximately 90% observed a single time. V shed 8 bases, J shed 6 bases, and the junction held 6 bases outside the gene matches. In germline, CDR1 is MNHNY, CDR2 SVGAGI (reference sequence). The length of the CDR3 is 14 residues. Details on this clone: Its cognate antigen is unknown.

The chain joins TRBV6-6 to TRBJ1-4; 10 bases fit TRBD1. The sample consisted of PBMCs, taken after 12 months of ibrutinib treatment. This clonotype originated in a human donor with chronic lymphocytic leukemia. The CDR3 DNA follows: TGTGCCAGCTTTCCGGGACAGGGGCATGAAAAACTGTTTTTT. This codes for CASFPGQGHEKLFF.